The source of this TCR beta chain is a study of regulatory T cells in long-lasting Graves disease. The overall study: Newly diagnosed Graves' patients had taken antithyroid drugs under 3 months.

CDR1 MNHNS and CDR2 SASEGT come from the germline V gene. The CDR3 has 13 residues. J lost 3 bases, V lost 10 bases, and 4 bases had no gene match. With iRepertoire HTBI primers and Arm-PCR of CDR3 regions, TCR beta libraries were built. TCRdb itself ran the multiplex PCR reads through MiXCR, one entry per CDR3 protein. The table lists hundreds of thousands of distinct CDR3 sequences, 16% of them singletons. Time point here: newly diagnosed GD, antithyroid drugs for less than 3 months. PBMCs provided the RNA from which the TCR library was made. Study-wide findings and caveats: The study found TRBV28, TRBJ1-2 and TRBJ2-5 favored in persistent disease.

The table lists this clonotype with many counts. Its antigen is still unknown. These data were also filed under a second study, of T cells in Graves' hyperthyroidism and ophthalmopathy. In that study: Stable hyperthyroidism was separated from ophthalmopathy by a model based on 13 V-J features.

This TCR was sampled from a woman aged 30 to 39 with Graves disease. The sample was peripheral blood mononuclear cells (PBMCs), taken at new diagnosis, from a patient treated with antithyroid drugs. The V and J genes are TRBV6-1 and TRBJ2-7; 12 nucleotides align to TRBD2. DNA of the CDR3: TGTGCCACAGCGGGACTAGCGGGCTACGAGCAGTACTTC. Translation gives CATAGLAGYEQYF.